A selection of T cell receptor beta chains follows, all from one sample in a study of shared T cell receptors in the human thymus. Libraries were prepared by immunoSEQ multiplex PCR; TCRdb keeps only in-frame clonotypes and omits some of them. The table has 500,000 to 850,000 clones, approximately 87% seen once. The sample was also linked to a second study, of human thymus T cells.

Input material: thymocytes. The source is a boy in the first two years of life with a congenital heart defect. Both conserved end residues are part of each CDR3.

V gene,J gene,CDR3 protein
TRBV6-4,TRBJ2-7,CASSARTSGGLLCYEQYF
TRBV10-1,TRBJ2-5,CASSERGQGSLETQYF
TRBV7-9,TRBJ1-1,CASSKGQGTLGTEAFF
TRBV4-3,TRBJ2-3,CASSHQRGQFRVQLSTDTQYF
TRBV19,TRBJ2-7,CASSSGQLYSYEQYF
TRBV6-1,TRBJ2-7,CASRIHEMGGEQYF
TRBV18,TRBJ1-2,CASSLKRSGSYGYTF
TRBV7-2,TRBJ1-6,CASSLVLQGRSPLHF
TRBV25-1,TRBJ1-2,CASSEGAEPHYGYTF
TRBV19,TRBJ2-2,CASSMRGLAGELFF